These T cell receptor beta chains were read from a single sample in a study of chronic HIV infection and antiretroviral therapy. In TCRdb, the 5' RACE reads were re-called with MiXCR into one record per CDR3 protein. The sample holds approximately 30,000 distinct CDR3 sequences, about 9.6% seen once. Sequencing used peripheral blood. Receptors were obtained from an adult who had HIV and had not received antiretroviral therapy, or was an uninfected healthy control (not recorded which). Both conserved end residues are part of each CDR3. Each record gives: clone size, J gene, V gene, D gene, CDR3 DNA, CDR3 protein. The D gene is left open where the match is weak. Clone size is shown for a subset of rows, as once, few, many or a class of expanded clone.

clone size: many
J gene: TRBJ2-5
V gene: TRBV27
D gene: TRBD2
CDR3 DNA: TGTGCCAGCAGTTTAAATAGCCCTAGCGGTTCACTCGGTCAAGAGACCCAGTACTTC
CDR3 protein: CASSLNSPSGSLGQETQYF

clone size: few
J gene: TRBJ2-5
V gene: TRBV12-3/TRBV12-4
D gene: TRBD2
CDR3 DNA: TGTGCCAGCACCAATGGACTAGCGGGCCCGTACCAAGAGACCCAGTACTTC
CDR3 protein: CASTNGLAGPYQETQYF

clone size: many
J gene: TRBJ2-1
V gene: TRBV2
D gene: TRBD2
CDR3 DNA: TGTGCCAGCGGTGAGGGACTAGGGGAGCAGTTCTTC
CDR3 protein: CASGEGLGEQFF

clone size: few
J gene: TRBJ2-1
V gene: TRBV11-3
D gene: TRBD2
CDR3 DNA: TGTGCCAGCAGTCCGGGACTAGATGAGCAGTTCTTC
CDR3 protein: CASSPGLDEQFF

clone size: many
J gene: TRBJ2-3
V gene: TRBV10-2
D gene: .
CDR3 DNA: TGCGCCAGCAGGGAAGGGGATACGCAGTATTTT
CDR3 protein: CASREGDTQYF

clone size: many
J gene: TRBJ1-5
V gene: TRBV11-2
D gene: TRBD1
CDR3 DNA: TGTGCCAGCAGCTTTAATCAGGGGGCCAATCAGCCCCAGCATTTT
CDR3 protein: CASSFNQGANQPQHF

clone size: many
J gene: TRBJ2-5
V gene: TRBV6-2/TRBV6-3
D gene: .
CDR3 DNA: TGTGCCAGCAGCTCGACGACCGGGGCCCAACAAGAGACCCAGTACTTC
CDR3 protein: CASSSTTGAQQETQYF

clone size: many
J gene: TRBJ2-1
V gene: TRBV4-2
D gene: TRBD2
CDR3 DNA: TGTGCCAGCAGCCAAGGGACTAGCGGGGAGTACAATGAGCAGTTCTTC
CDR3 protein: CASSQGTSGEYNEQFF

clone size: .
J gene: TRBJ2-1
V gene: TRBV10-2
D gene: TRBD2
CDR3 DNA: TGCGCCAGCAGTGAGTGGGCGGGAGCCCTATACAATGAGCAGTTCTTC
CDR3 protein: CASSEWAGALYNEQFF

clone size: few
J gene: TRBJ1-2
V gene: TRBV20-1
D gene: .
CDR3 DNA: TGCAGTGCAACGAAGACGGGAAACTATGGCTACACCTTC
CDR3 protein: CSATKTGNYGYTF

clone size: .
J gene: TRBJ2-7
V gene: TRBV28
D gene: .
CDR3 DNA: TGTGCCAGCATCCAAACAGGGAACTCTTACGAGCAGTACTTC
CDR3 protein: CASIQTGNSYEQYF

clone size: many
J gene: TRBJ1-5
V gene: TRBV6-5
D gene: .
CDR3 DNA: TGTGCCAGCAGTTACTCGACCGGAAGCAATCAGCCCCAGCATTTT
CDR3 protein: CASSYSTGSNQPQHF

clone size: .
J gene: TRBJ1-4
V gene: TRBV20-1
D gene: .
CDR3 DNA: TGCAGTGCTAGTAGTGGGGCGGATGAAAAACTGTTTTTT
CDR3 protein: CSASSGADEKLFF

clone size: .
J gene: TRBJ1-1
V gene: TRBV6-4
D gene: .
CDR3 DNA: TGTGCCAGCAGTGCATTCTTGAACACTGAAGCTTTCTTT
CDR3 protein: CASSAFLNTEAFF

clone size: many
J gene: TRBJ2-7
V gene: TRBV5-4
D gene: TRBD2
CDR3 DNA: TGTGCCAGCAGCTTAGGAACTAGCGGGCCATCCTACGAGCAGTACTTC
CDR3 protein: CASSLGTSGPSYEQYF

clone size: many
J gene: TRBJ2-7
V gene: TRBV11-2
D gene: TRBD1
CDR3 DNA: TGTGCCAGCAGCTTAGATGTGGTGCGAGACAGGGTTCTGAACGAGCAGTACTTC
CDR3 protein: CASSLDVVRDRVLNEQYF

clone size: many
J gene: TRBJ2-1
V gene: TRBV19
D gene: TRBD1
CDR3 DNA: TGTGCCAGTAGCGACAGGGGGGTTGACAATGAGCAGTTCTTC
CDR3 protein: CASSDRGVDNEQFF

clone size: few
J gene: TRBJ1-2
V gene: TRBV5-1
D gene: TRBD1
CDR3 DNA: TGCGCCAGCAGCTATGGACAGGGGGCGGAGGGCTACACCTTC
CDR3 protein: CASSYGQGAEGYTF

clone size: many
J gene: TRBJ1-5
V gene: TRBV2
D gene: .
CDR3 DNA: TGTGCCAGCATTGAAACATCAGGTCAGCCCCAGCATTTT
CDR3 protein: CASIETSGQPQHF

clone size: many
J gene: TRBJ1-5
V gene: TRBV2
D gene: .
CDR3 DNA: TGTGCCAGCAGTGTAACGCCTTCCGACCGGGCCCAGCATTTT
CDR3 protein: CASSVTPSDRAQHF

clone size: .
J gene: TRBJ1-1
V gene: TRBV29-1
D gene: .
CDR3 DNA: TGCAGCGTTGAAGGAATCTTTAACACTGAAGCTTTCTTT
CDR3 protein: CSVEGIFNTEAFF

clone size: .
J gene: TRBJ2-3
V gene: TRBV11-2
D gene: TRBD1
CDR3 DNA: TGTGCCAGCAGTCTCCGGGACAGGTCCACAGATACGCAGTATTTT
CDR3 protein: CASSLRDRSTDTQYF

clone size: .
J gene: TRBJ1-1
V gene: TRBV2
D gene: .
CDR3 DNA: TGTGCCAGCAGTGTTCACGGTTACACTGAAGCTTTCTTT
CDR3 protein: CASSVHGYTEAFF

clone size: .
J gene: TRBJ1-5
V gene: TRBV4-2
D gene: .
CDR3 DNA: TGTGCCAGCAGCCAAGAACTAGGCTCGGGCAATCAGCCCCAGCATTTT
CDR3 protein: CASSQELGSGNQPQHF

clone size: .
J gene: TRBJ1-2
V gene: TRBV6-2/TRBV6-3
D gene: .
CDR3 DNA: TGTGCCAGCAGTGCCCCCCATGCAAGCGGAGTTAACTATGGCTACACCTTC
CDR3 protein: CASSAPHASGVNYGYTF

clone size: few
J gene: TRBJ1-1
V gene: TRBV2
D gene: TRBD1
CDR3 DNA: TGTGCCAGCGGAGGCCTAGGGGGCTTAAACACTGAAGCTTTCTTT
CDR3 protein: CASGGLGGLNTEAFF

clone size: .
J gene: TRBJ1-5
V gene: TRBV7-2
D gene: .
CDR3 DNA: TGTGCCAGCAGCTCCAGGACAGATCAGCCCCAGCATTTT
CDR3 protein: CASSSRTDQPQHF

clone size: many
J gene: TRBJ2-3
V gene: TRBV2
D gene: TRBD1
CDR3 DNA: TGTGCCAGTAGATGGGGACAGGGGCCAGATACGCAGTATTTT
CDR3 protein: CASRWGQGPDTQYF

clone size: .
J gene: TRBJ1-4
V gene: TRBV20-1
D gene: .
CDR3 DNA: TGCAGTGCTCGTGGGCCGAATGAAAAACTGTTTTTT
CDR3 protein: CSARGPNEKLFF

clone size: few
J gene: TRBJ2-3
V gene: TRBV5-1
D gene: TRBD2
CDR3 DNA: TGCGCCAGCAGCTATGCCGGGACTAGCGGTAGCACAGATACGCAGTATTTT
CDR3 protein: CASSYAGTSGSTDTQYF

clone size: .
J gene: TRBJ2-5
V gene: TRBV5-1
D gene: TRBD2
CDR3 DNA: TGCGCCAGCAGCCTGCGGGGGGGCCAAGAGACCCAGTACTTC
CDR3 protein: CASSLRGGQETQYF

clone size: many
J gene: TRBJ2-1
V gene: TRBV15
D gene: TRBD1
CDR3 DNA: TGTGCCACGCTGGGACAGGGAGGCCACAATGAGCAGTTCTTC
CDR3 protein: CATLGQGGHNEQFF

clone size: many
J gene: TRBJ2-1
V gene: TRBV5-1
D gene: .
CDR3 DNA: TGCGCCAGCAGCCCCGGACAGGGGGGTTTCCTAGCGGGAGGACGGGAGCAGTTCTTC
CDR3 protein: CASSPGQGGFLAGGREQFF

clone size: many
J gene: TRBJ1-1
V gene: TRBV5-1
D gene: .
CDR3 DNA: TGCGCCAGTGCGGCTATGGGGGCTTTTGAAGCTTTCTTT
CDR3 protein: CASAAMGAFEAFF

clone size: few
J gene: TRBJ2-1
V gene: TRBV7-9
D gene: TRBD2
CDR3 DNA: TGTGCCAGCAGCACGACTAGCGGGAGTTGGTTC
CDR3 protein: CASSTTSGSWF

clone size: few
J gene: TRBJ2-7
V gene: TRBV7-9
D gene: .
CDR3 DNA: TGTGCCAGCAGCTTAGAAGGCCCGGGGAAGACCTACGAGCAGTACTTC
CDR3 protein: CASSLEGPGKTYEQYF

clone size: many
J gene: TRBJ1-1
V gene: TRBV7-9
D gene: .
CDR3 DNA: TGTGCCAGCAGCCAAGAATGGGACTTTGAAGCTTTCTTT
CDR3 protein: CASSQEWDFEAFF

clone size: .
J gene: TRBJ2-6
V gene: TRBV28
D gene: TRBD1
CDR3 DNA: TGTGCCAGCAGCTCCGGGACAGGGTCTGGGGCCAACGTCCTGACTTTC
CDR3 protein: CASSSGTGSGANVLTF

clone size: many
J gene: TRBJ2-1
V gene: TRBV4-1
D gene: .
CDR3 DNA: TGCGCCAGCAGCCGAGACACCCGGGATGAGCAGTTCTTC
CDR3 protein: CASSRDTRDEQFF

clone size: few
J gene: TRBJ1-5
V gene: TRBV2
D gene: .
CDR3 DNA: TGTGCCAGCAGTGCGGGTATCAATCAGCCCCAGCATTTT
CDR3 protein: CASSAGINQPQHF

clone size: many
J gene: TRBJ1-3
V gene: TRBV9
D gene: .
CDR3 DNA: TGTGCCAGCAGCGTAGCAGGGTCTGGAAACACCATATATTTT
CDR3 protein: CASSVAGSGNTIYF

clone size: few
J gene: TRBJ2-5
V gene: TRBV5-4
D gene: TRBD2
CDR3 DNA: TGTGCCAGCAGCTCCGGGACTAGATCGGGGACCCAGTACTTC
CDR3 protein: CASSSGTRSGTQYF

clone size: few
J gene: TRBJ1-6
V gene: TRBV27
D gene: .
CDR3 DNA: TGTGCCAGCAGTTTAAAAGGGGCGGGCCCCAATTCACCCCTCCACTTT
CDR3 protein: CASSLKGAGPNSPLHF

clone size: many
J gene: TRBJ1-5
V gene: TRBV7-6
D gene: .
CDR3 DNA: TGTGCCAGCAGCTTAGGGGGGCAAGGACAGCCCCAGCATTTT
CDR3 protein: CASSLGGQGQPQHF

clone size: many
J gene: TRBJ1-1
V gene: TRBV11-2
D gene: .
CDR3 DNA: TGTGCCAGCAGCCCTATCCCGGGGACTGAAGCTTTCTTT
CDR3 protein: CASSPIPGTEAFF

clone size: .
J gene: TRBJ2-7
V gene: TRBV12-3/TRBV12-4
D gene: .
CDR3 DNA: TGTGCCAGCAGTTTTGGCGGAGGGCTCGAGCAGTACTTC
CDR3 protein: CASSFGGGLEQYF

clone size: .
J gene: TRBJ2-2
V gene: TRBV29-1
D gene: .
CDR3 DNA: TGCAGCGTTGGCAGGGCCGCCGGGGAGCTGTTTTTT
CDR3 protein: CSVGRAAGELFF

clone size: many
J gene: TRBJ2-5
V gene: TRBV7-8
D gene: TRBD2
CDR3 DNA: TGTGCCAGCAGCTCCGCTAGCGGGAGAAAGACCCAGTACTTC
CDR3 protein: CASSSASGRKTQYF

clone size: few
J gene: TRBJ1-1
V gene: TRBV10-3
D gene: .
CDR3 DNA: TGTGCCATCACCCGACGGTGGGAGGACACTGAAGCTTTCTTT
CDR3 protein: CAITRRWEDTEAFF

clone size: many
J gene: TRBJ2-3
V gene: TRBV29-1
D gene: TRBD2
CDR3 DNA: TGCAGCGTTGAACTAGCGGCTACGCAGTATTTT
CDR3 protein: CSVELAATQYF

clone size: many
J gene: TRBJ2-7
V gene: TRBV10-2
D gene: .
CDR3 DNA: TGCGCCAGCAGATCCGGGACAACGAGCGAGCAGTACTTC
CDR3 protein: CASRSGTTSEQYF

clone size: many
J gene: TRBJ1-5
V gene: TRBV10-3
D gene: .
CDR3 DNA: TGTGCCATCAGTGAGGATCAGGGACCGAATCAGCCCCAGCATTTT
CDR3 protein: CAISEDQGPNQPQHF

clone size: many
J gene: TRBJ2-7
V gene: TRBV7-6
D gene: TRBD2
CDR3 DNA: TGTGCCAGCAGCTCCCACCCGACCACTAGCGGGAGCTTATTCGAGCAGTACTTC
CDR3 protein: CASSSHPTTSGSLFEQYF

clone size: .
J gene: TRBJ1-1
V gene: TRBV29-1
D gene: .
CDR3 DNA: TGCAGCGTCAAACTGGGGGCCGCGAACACTGAAGCTTTCTTT
CDR3 protein: CSVKLGAANTEAFF

clone size: many
J gene: TRBJ2-7
V gene: TRBV9
D gene: .
CDR3 DNA: TGTGCCAGCAGCAAAGGGACGACTTCCTACGAGCAGTACTTC
CDR3 protein: CASSKGTTSYEQYF

clone size: .
J gene: TRBJ1-6
V gene: TRBV19
D gene: TRBD1
CDR3 DNA: TGTGCCAGTACGACCGGGACAGGGAACTCACCCCTCCACTTT
CDR3 protein: CASTTGTGNSPLHF

clone size: .
J gene: TRBJ1-1
V gene: TRBV28
D gene: TRBD1
CDR3 DNA: TGTGCCAGCAGATCACAGGGGGCCCAAACTGAAGCTTTCTTT
CDR3 protein: CASRSQGAQTEAFF

clone size: many
J gene: TRBJ2-7
V gene: TRBV20-1
D gene: TRBD1
CDR3 DNA: TGCAGTGCAGCATCCGGGACAGACCACGAGCAGTACTTC
CDR3 protein: CSAASGTDHEQYF

clone size: many
J gene: TRBJ2-4
V gene: TRBV7-8
D gene: TRBD1
CDR3 DNA: TGTGCCAGCAGCGAGGGACAGGGGGCGGTCGGAAACATTCAGTACTTC
CDR3 protein: CASSEGQGAVGNIQYF

clone size: many
J gene: TRBJ1-1
V gene: TRBV18
D gene: .
CDR3 DNA: TGTGCCAGCTCACCACCGGCTCCCCTGAGGACTGAAGCTTTCTTT
CDR3 protein: CASSPPAPLRTEAFF